This T cell receptor beta chain was sequenced during a study of spatial heterogeneity in lung cancer. Study background: Detection consistently captured more beta-chain sequences than alpha-chain sequences.

Whole-study findings and limits: Blood carried ubiquitous expanded tumor TCRs more at resection than follow-up.

Germline CDR1 is SGHVS and CDR2 is FNYEAQ. This CDR3 is built from 14 residues. The V end was cut by 6 bases, the J end by 0 bases, with 6 bases between. Ten or more counts support this clonotype. The antigen is undetermined. Every TCR cDNA molecule bore a unique molecular identifier. TCRdb independently ran MiXCR on the 5' RACE reads; one entry per CDR3 protein. The sample carries some 10,000 distinct CDR3 sequences, around 15% recorded once. The time point was: sample taken at primary tumor resection. Unsorted whole RNA from tumor, nontumor lung or frozen PBMC underwent sequencing. The donors, about 78 patients with untreated early-stage non-small cell lung cancer, provided the samples.

The rearrangement uses TRBV7-6 and TRBJ2-6; D not resolved. Sequences were derived from PBMCs, sampled at surgery. The TCR originated in a male donor with early-stage non-small cell lung cancer. The CDR3: CASSGHSGANVLTF. CDR3 coding DNA: TGTGCCAGCAGTGGCCACTCTGGGGCCAACGTCCTGACTTTC.